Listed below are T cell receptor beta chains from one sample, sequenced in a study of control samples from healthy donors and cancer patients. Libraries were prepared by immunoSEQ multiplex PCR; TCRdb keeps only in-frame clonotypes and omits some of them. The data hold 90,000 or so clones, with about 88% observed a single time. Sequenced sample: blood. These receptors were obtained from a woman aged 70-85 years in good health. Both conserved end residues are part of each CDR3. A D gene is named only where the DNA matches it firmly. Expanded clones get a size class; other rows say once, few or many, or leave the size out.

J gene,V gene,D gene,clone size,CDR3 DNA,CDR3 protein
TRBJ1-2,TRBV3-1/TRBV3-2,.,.,TGTGCCAGCAGCCAAGATCCTCGGGGGGGTAGTGGCTACACCTTC,CASSQDPRGGSGYTF
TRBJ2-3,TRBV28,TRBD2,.,TGTGCCAGCAGCTCCGGGACTAGCGGGAGGAATACGCAGTATTTT,CASSSGTSGRNTQYF
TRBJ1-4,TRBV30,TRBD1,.,TGTGCCCGAACGACAGGGGGTTCGACTAATGAAAAACTGTTTTTT,CARTTGGSTNEKLFF
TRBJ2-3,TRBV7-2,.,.,TGTGCCAGCAGCTTAGCTGGACCCGTGGGCGAACAGTATTTT,CASSLAGPVGEQYF
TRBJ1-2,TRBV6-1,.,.,TGTGCCAGCAGTGAAGACGGGAGGAGCTATGGCTACACCTTC,CASSEDGRSYGYTF
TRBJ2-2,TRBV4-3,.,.,TGCGCCAGCGGAAGAGTTAGCGGGAACACCGGGGAGCTGTTTTTT,CASGRVSGNTGELFF
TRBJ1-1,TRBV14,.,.,TGTGCCAGCAGCCGCGGGGGGGTCACTGAAGCTTTCTTT,CASSRGGVTEAFF
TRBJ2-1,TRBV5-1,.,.,TGCGCCAGCAGCTTGGCCGGGGAAGTCTACAATGAGCAGTTCTTC,CASSLAGEVYNEQFF
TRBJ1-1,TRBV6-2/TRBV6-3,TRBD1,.,TGTGCCAGCAGCACGGATCGACAGGGCCATACGAACACTGAAGCTTTCTTT,CASSTDRQGHTNTEAFF
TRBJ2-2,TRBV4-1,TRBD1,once,TGCGCCAGGACCTACCTGGACAGGGCGAACACCGGGGAGCTGTTTTTT,CARTYLDRANTGELFF
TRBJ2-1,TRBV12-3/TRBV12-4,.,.,TGTGCCAGCAGTTTCAGGAATGAGCAGTTCTTC,CASSFRNEQFF
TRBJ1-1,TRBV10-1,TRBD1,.,TGCGCCAGCAGCCAACTCCCGGGACAGGAGTTCTTT,CASSQLPGQEFF
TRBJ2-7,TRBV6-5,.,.,TGTGCCAGTAAGACGGGTTACTCCTACGAGCAGTACTTC,CASKTGYSYEQYF
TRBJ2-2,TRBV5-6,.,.,TGTGCCAGCAGCTTGGGGGGGACCAACACCGGGGAGCTGTTTTTT,CASSLGGTNTGELFF
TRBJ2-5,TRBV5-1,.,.,TGCGCCAGCAGCTTGGTCCGTGAGACCCAGTACTTC,CASSLVRETQYF
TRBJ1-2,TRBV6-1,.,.,TGTGCCAGCAGTGAAGCTGTCGGCAGGCCCTATGGCTACACCTTC,CASSEAVGRPYGYTF
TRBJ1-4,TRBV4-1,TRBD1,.,TGCGCCAGCAGCAACAGGGACAGGGAAGAAAAACTGTTTTTT,CASSNRDREEKLFF
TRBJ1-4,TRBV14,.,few,TGTGCCAGCAGCCAAGAAGGGGCCCGTCCGGAAAAACTGTTTTTT,CASSQEGARPEKLFF
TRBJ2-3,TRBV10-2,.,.,TGCGCCAGCACCCCCCGTGAGGGGCTCACAGATACGCAGTATTTT,CASTPREGLTDTQYF
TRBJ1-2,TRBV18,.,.,TGTGCCAGCTCACCTTCGGGGGGCGACTATGGCTACACCTTC,CASSPSGGDYGYTF
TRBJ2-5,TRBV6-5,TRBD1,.,TGTGCCAGCAGTAGACAGGGGGAGACCCAGTACTTC,CASSRQGETQYF
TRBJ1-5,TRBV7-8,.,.,TGTGCCAGCAGCTTTTCGACAGACCCCCAGCATTTT,CASSFSTDPQHF
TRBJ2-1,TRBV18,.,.,TGTGCCAGCTCACCACCGGGGCTAGGGGGGGATGAGCAGTTCTTC,CASSPPGLGGDEQFF
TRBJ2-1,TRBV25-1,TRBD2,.,TGTGCCAGCAGCCCCTTAGGACTAGCGGGAAATGAGCAGTTCTTC,CASSPLGLAGNEQFF
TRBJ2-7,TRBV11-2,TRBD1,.,TGTGCCAGCAGCTCTTGGACAGGGAAGGCATCCTACGAGCAGTACTTC,CASSSWTGKASYEQYF
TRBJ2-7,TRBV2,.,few,TGTGCCAGCAGTGGACAGGTACACTACGAGCAGTACTTC,CASSGQVHYEQYF
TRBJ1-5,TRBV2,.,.,TGTGCCAGCAGTGAAGCTGGGACTTACAATCAGCCCCAGCATTTT,CASSEAGTYNQPQHF
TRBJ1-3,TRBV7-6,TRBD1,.,TGTGCCAGCAGCTTAGCGTCCGACAGGGTCCACACCATATATTTT,CASSLASDRVHTIYF
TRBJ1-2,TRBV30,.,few,TGTGCCTGGAGTGTGGTGCAGGGGATTCATGGCTACACCTTC,CAWSVVQGIHGYTF
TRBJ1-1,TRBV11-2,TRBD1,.,TGTGCCAGCACCCCTCGGATAACAGGGGTGAACACTGAAGCTTTCTTT,CASTPRITGVNTEAFF
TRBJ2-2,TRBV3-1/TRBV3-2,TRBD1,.,TGTGCCAGCAGCTTACTACAGGGGGCCTTAAACACCGGGGAGCTGTTTTTT,CASSLLQGALNTGELFF
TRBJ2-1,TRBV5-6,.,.,TGTGCCAGCAGCTGGATTGAGGGTGTGGATGAGCAGTTCTTC,CASSWIEGVDEQFF